This entry lists 16 T cell receptor beta chains sequenced from one sample in a study of early T cells in non-severe SARS-CoV-2 infection. Each CDR3 protein gets one entry after TCRdb re-called the 5' RACE reads with MiXCR. Of roughly 50,000 distinct CDR3 sequences in the sample, roughly 10% are singletons; the top ten hold about 15%. Sequencing used whole blood. The receptors were sampled from an adult who was a healthcare worker with PCR-confirmed SARS-CoV-2 infection or an uninfected control (not recorded which).

This clonotype was counted many times. The rearrangement uses TRBV14 and TRBJ1-1; D call uncertain. The V end was cut by 4 bases, the J end by 1 base, with 10 bases between. Germline-derived CDR1 and CDR2 are SGHDN and FVKESK. The length of the CDR3 is 14 residues. CDR3 region: CASSPWAGNTEAFF. In DNA, the CDR3 is TGTGCCAGCAGCCCCTGGGCAGGGAACACTGAAGCTTTCTTT.

V is TRBV2 and J is TRBJ2-7; D is unresolved. The V and J ends lost 1 base and 2 bases respectively, with 6 bases between them. Looked up from germline, CDR1 is SNHLY and CDR2 is FYNNEI. This CDR3 spans 13 amino acids. In nucleotides, the CDR3 is TGTGCCAGCAGTGAAGACAGAACCTACGAGCAGTACTTC. Amino acid sequence: CASSEDRTYEQYF.

The CDR3 DNA is TGCAGTGCCAAACCGAGCGGGGCCCTCTCCTACGAGCAGTACTTC. This translates into CSAKPSGALSYEQYF. The chain carries TRBV20-1 and TRBJ2-7; 7 bases map to TRBD2. The CDR3 consists of 15 residues. CDR1 DFQATT and CDR2 SNEGSKA come from the germline V gene (reference sequence). The ends lost 6 bases at V and 0 bases at J; junction bases unmatched: 11.

This rearrangement joins TRBV29-1 to TRBJ2-7; D unclear. Germline CDR1 and CDR2: SQVTM and ANQGSEA. This CDR3 comprises 14 residues. Deletions cut 6 bases from V and 2 bases from J, with 17 bases between. The chain's CDR3 is CSVGRRDRTYEQYF. The CDR3 nucleotides are TGCAGCGTGGGCAGACGCGATCGAACCTACGAGCAGTACTTC.

As to this clonotype: Sequence at one end of the junction differs from germline and may be a read error. The V call is TRBV4-3, the J call TRBJ2-1; D possibly corresponds to TRBD2 (6 bases). The assigned J gene may be wrong: the sequence end matches TRBJ2-7 better. The CDR3 has 17 residues. Germline assignment: CDR1 LGHNA and CDR2 YSLEER. The CDR3 here is CASSQEITSWGNNEQYF. The CDR3 bases are TGCGCGAGCAGCCAAGAGATAACTAGCTGGGGGAACAATGAGCAGTACTTC.

The chain joins TRBV29-1 to TRBJ2-3; 9 bases align to TRBD2. The germline CDR1 and CDR2 sequences are SQVTM and ANQGSEA. The CDR3 consists of 15 residues. With 7 bases clipped from V and 5 bases from J, the junction kept 13 bases outside the gene matches. Here the CDR3 reads CSARSSGRRGDTQYF. CDR3 DNA: TGCAGCGCCAGAAGCAGCGGGAGGAGGGGAGATACGCAGTATTTT.

This clonotype was counted between two and nine times. DNA for the CDR3: TGTGCCAGCAGCTTAATAGGGTATCGTGGCTACACCTTC. Translated, it gives CASSLIGYRGYTF. V is TRBV13 and J is TRBJ1-2; D gene unclear. Germline CDR1 reads PRHDT; CDR2 reads FYEKMQ (reference sequence). V lost 2 bases, J lost 7 bases, and 11 bases lay in between. The CDR3 totals 13 residues.

This clonotype appeared many times. The chain carries TRBV7-6 and TRBJ2-7; a weak D match, TRBD2 (7 bases). Germline lookup yields CDR1 SGHVS and CDR2 FNYEAQ. This CDR3 has 14 amino acids. The V and J ends lost 2 bases and 4 bases respectively, with 12 bases between them. Written as DNA, the CDR3 is TGTGCCAGCAGCTTAAGGGGGAGGGGTTACGAGCAGTACTTC. Translation gives CASSLRGRGYEQYF.

This clonotype appeared a few times. V usage is TRBV5-1 and J usage is TRBJ2-3; 8 nucleotides match TRBD1. CDR3 length equals 13 residues. CDR1 and CDR2 (germline): SGHRS, YFSETQ. The junction had 2 bases not matched to a gene; V was cut back by 3 bases and J by 5 bases. This chain's CDR3 is CASSSTGGDTQYF. The CDR3 bases are TGCGCCAGCAGCTCAACAGGGGGAGATACGCAGTATTTT. Full variable domain (missing parts from reference TRBV5-1 and TRBJ2-3): KAGVTQTPRYLIKTRGQQVTLSCSPISGHRSVSWYQQTPGQGLQFLFEYFSETQRNKGNFPGRFSGRQFSNSRSEMNVSTLELGDSALYLCASSSTGGDTQYFGPGTRLTVL.

This clonotype showed up just a few times. The chain has TRBV19 and TRBJ2-7; 10 nucleotides align to TRBD2. This CDR3 region has 15 residues. The ends lost 5 bases at V and 4 bases at J; junction bases unmatched: 8. Germline lookup yields CDR1 LNHDA and CDR2 SQIVND (reference sequence). The CDR3 region has the DNA TGTGCCAGTAGTTCCACTAGCGGGACTTCTTACGAGCAGTACTTC. It translates to CASSSTSGTSYEQYF.

This clonotype was seen ten or more times. The V and J genes are TRBV28 and TRBJ2-1; 10 nucleotides align to TRBD2. The CDR3 has 15 amino acids. V lost 2 bases to trimming and J lost 7 bases; unmatched junction nucleotides: 5. Germline V lookup: CDR1 MDHEN, CDR2 SYDVKM. In DNA, the CDR3 is TGTGCCAGCAGTTTAGGTCTAGCGGGAGTAAATGAGCAGTTCTTC. It codes for CASSLGLAGVNEQFF. Supplemented by reference TRBV28 and TRBJ2-1, the full variable domain reads DVKVTQSSRYLVKRTGEKVFLECVQDMDHENMFWYRQDPGLGLRLIYFSYDVKMKEKGDIPEGYSVSREKKERFSLILESASTNQTSMYLCASSLGLAGVNEQFFGPGTRLTVL.

This clonotype was seen a handful of times. CDR3 nucleotides: TGTGCCAGCAGCTTAGTGGGAGGTTTATACAATGAGCAGTTCTTC. Translation gives CASSLVGGLYNEQFF. J is TRBJ2-1 and V is TRBV7-9, with D possibly matching TRBD2 (6 bases). This CDR3 is 15 amino acids long. Trimming removed 1 base from V and 4 bases from J, with 11 bases in between. Germline V lookup: CDR1 SEHNR, CDR2 FQNEAQ (reference sequence). Full variable domain (outside the CDR3, taken from reference TRBV7-9 and TRBJ2-1): DTGVSQNPRHKITKRGQNVTFRCDPISEHNRLYWYRQTLGQGPEFLTYFQNEAQLEKSRLLSDRFSAERPKGSFSTLEIQRTEQGDSAMYLCASSLVGGLYNEQFFGPGTRLTVL.

This clonotype has a count of ten or more. The V call is TRBV30, the J call TRBJ1-2; TRBD1 aligns across 11 bases. The CDR3 has 13 amino acids. The trim removed 4 bases at V and 7 bases at J, leaving 5 bases unmatched. From germline, CDR1 is GTSNPN and CDR2 SVGIG (reference sequence). This CDR3 is CAWNQDRGLGYTF. The CDR3, as DNA: TGTGCCTGGAACCAGGACAGGGGGCTTGGCTACACCTTC.

This clonotype was counted at least ten times. The chain combines TRBV2 with TRBJ2-3; D not resolved. The CDR3 length is 13 residues. V lost 8 bases and J lost 2, with 11 bases in between. CDR1 is SNHLY and CDR2 is FYNNEI in the germline V gene. Written as DNA, the CDR3 is TGTGCCAGCCGTAGGATCCCCACAGATACGCAGTATTTT. Protein sequence: CASRRIPTDTQYF.

This clonotype was seen only a few times. The chain has TRBV29-1 and TRBJ2-5; D may correspond to TRBD1 or TRBD2 (5 bases each). Trimming took off 5 bases at V and 4 bases at J, with 17 bases between the two ends. This CDR3 is built from 14 residues. Per the germline V gene, CDR1 is SQVTM and CDR2 is ANQGSEA. The CDR3 DNA sequence: TGCAGCGTTTCCCCCGGGACCAAGGGAGAGACCCAGTACTTC. It yields the protein CSVSPGTKGETQYF.

This clonotype was detected only once. V usage is TRBV7-9 and J usage is TRBJ2-4; tentatively, D is TRBD2 (6 bases). The CDR3 contains 16 residues. With 5 bases removed from V and 0 bases from J, the gap between germline ends came to 14 bases. Germline V gene lookup returns CDR1 SEHNR and CDR2 FQNEAQ (reference sequence). The CDR3 DNA reads as TGTGCCAGCAGCCCCCGGCCTAGCGTAGCCAAAAACATTCAGTACTTC. This translates into CASSPRPSVAKNIQYF. The whole variable domain, remainder taken from reference TRBV7-9 and TRBJ2-4, is DTGVSQNPRHKITKRGQNVTFRCDPISEHNRLYWYRQTLGQGPEFLTYFQNEAQLEKSRLLSDRFSAERPKGSFSTLEIQRTEQGDSAMYLCASSPRPSVAKNIQYFGAGTRLSVL.